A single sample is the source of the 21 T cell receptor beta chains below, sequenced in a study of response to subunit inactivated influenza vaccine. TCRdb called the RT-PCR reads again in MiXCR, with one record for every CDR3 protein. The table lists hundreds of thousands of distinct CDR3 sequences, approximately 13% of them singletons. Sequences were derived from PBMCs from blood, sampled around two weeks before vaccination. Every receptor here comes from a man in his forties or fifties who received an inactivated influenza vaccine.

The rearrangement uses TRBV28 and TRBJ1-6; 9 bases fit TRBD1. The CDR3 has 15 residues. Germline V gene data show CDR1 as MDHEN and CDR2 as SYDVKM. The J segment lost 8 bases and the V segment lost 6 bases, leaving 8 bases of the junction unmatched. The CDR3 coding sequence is TGTGCCAGCAGCCCAAAAACAGGGGGCGATTCACCCCTCCACTTT. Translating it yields CASSPKTGGDSPLHF.

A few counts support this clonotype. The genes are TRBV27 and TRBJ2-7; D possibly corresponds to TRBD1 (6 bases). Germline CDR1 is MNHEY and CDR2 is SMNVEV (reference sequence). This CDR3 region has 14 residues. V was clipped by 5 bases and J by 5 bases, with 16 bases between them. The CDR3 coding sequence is TGTGCCAGCAGTCTTGGACAGACGGGTAACGAGCAGTACTTC. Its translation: CASSLGQTGNEQYF.

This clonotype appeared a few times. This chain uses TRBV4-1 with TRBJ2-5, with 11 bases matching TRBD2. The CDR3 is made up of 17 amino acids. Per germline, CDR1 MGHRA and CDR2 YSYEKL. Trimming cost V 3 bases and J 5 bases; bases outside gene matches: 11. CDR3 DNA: TGCGCCAGCAGCCAGGGACGACTAGCGGGGACTCAGGAGACCCAGTACTTC. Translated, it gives CASSQGRLAGTQETQYF.

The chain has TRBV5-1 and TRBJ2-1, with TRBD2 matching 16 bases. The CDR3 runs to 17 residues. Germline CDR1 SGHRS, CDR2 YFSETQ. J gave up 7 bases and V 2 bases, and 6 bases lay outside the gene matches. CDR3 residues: CASSFPAGLAGGNEQFF. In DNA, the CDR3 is TGCGCCAGCAGCTTTCCAGCGGGACTAGCGGGAGGGAATGAGCAGTTCTTC.

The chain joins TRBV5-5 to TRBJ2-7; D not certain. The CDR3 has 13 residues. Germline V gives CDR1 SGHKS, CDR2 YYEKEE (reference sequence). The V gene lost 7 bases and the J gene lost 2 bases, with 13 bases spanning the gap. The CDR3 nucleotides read TGTGCCAGCGGAACCGACAAACCCTACGAGCAGTACTTC. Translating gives CASGTDKPYEQYF.

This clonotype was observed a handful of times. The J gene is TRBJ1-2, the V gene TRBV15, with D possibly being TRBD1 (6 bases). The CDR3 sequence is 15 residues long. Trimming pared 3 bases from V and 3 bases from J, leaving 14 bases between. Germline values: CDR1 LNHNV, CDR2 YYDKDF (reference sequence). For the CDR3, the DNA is TGTGCCACCAGCAGGGAACAGGGAACTCACTATGGCTACACCTTC. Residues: CATSREQGTHYGYTF. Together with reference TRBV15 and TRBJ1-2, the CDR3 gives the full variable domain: DAMVIQNPRYQVTQFGKPVTLSCSQTLNHNVMYWYQQKSSQAPKLLFHYYDKDFNNEADTPDNFQSRRPNTSFCFLDIRSPGLGDTAMYLCATSREQGTHYGYTFGSGTRLTVV.

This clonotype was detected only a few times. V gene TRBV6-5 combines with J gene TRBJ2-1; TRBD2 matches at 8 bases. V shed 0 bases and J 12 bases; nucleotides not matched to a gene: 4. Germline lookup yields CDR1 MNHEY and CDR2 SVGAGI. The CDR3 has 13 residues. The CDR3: CASSYSGGGLQFF. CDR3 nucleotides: TGTGCCAGCAGTTACTCGGGCGGGGGGTTGCAGTTCTTC.

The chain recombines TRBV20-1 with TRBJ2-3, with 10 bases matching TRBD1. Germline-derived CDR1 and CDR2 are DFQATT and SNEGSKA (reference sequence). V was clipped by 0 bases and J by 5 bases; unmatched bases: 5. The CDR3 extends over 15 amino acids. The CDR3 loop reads CSARDRQGAKDTQYF. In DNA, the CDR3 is TGCAGTGCTAGAGATCGACAGGGGGCAAAAGATACGCAGTATTTT.

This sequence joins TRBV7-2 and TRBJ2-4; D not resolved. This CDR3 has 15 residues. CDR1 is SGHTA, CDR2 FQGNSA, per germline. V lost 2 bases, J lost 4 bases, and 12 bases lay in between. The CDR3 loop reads CASSLSPRVKNIQYF. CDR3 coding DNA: TGTGCCAGCAGCTTATCCCCCCGCGTAAAAAACATTCAGTACTTC.

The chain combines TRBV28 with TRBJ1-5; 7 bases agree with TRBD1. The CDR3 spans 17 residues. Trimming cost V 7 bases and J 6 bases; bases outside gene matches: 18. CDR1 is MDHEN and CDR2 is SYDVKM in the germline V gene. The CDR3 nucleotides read TGTGCCAGCAACCACCCGTGGGGCACAGAGGGGGCTCAGCCCCAGCATTTT. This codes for CASNHPWGTEGAQPQHF.

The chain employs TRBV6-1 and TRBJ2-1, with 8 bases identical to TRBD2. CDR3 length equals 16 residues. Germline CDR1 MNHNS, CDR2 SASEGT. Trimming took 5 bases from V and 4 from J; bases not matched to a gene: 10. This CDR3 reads CASSLATSGIYNEQFF. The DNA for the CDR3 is TGTGCCAGCAGTCTGGCCACTAGCGGAATTTACAATGAGCAGTTCTTC.

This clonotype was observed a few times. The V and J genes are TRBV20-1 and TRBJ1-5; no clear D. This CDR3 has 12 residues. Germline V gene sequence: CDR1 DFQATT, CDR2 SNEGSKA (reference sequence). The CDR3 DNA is TGCGCGGTTCGTTATAGCAATCAGCCCCAGCATTTT. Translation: CAVRYSNQPQHF.

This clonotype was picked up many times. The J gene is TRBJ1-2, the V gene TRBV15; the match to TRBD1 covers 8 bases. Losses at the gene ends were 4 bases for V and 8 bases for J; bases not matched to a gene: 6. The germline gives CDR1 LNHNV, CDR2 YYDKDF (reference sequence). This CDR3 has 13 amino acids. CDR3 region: CATSNPTGAGYTF. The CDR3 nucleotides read TGTGCCACCAGCAACCCGACAGGGGCCGGCTACACCTTC.

DNA for the CDR3: TGTGCCAGCAGTGAAAAGGGAATGAGCAATCAGCCCCAGCATTTT. As protein: CASSEKGMSNQPQHF. V and J are TRBV2 and TRBJ1-5; D is unclear. This CDR3 comprises 15 residues. The V end was cut by 2 bases, the J end by 1 base, with 9 bases between. Per germline, CDR1 SNHLY and CDR2 FYNNEI.

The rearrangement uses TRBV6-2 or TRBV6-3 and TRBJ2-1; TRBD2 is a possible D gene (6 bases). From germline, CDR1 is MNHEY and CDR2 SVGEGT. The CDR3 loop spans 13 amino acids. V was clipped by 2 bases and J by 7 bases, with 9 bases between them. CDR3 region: CASSYGTLNEQFF. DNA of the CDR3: TGTGCCAGCAGTTACGGGACTCTTAATGAGCAGTTCTTC.

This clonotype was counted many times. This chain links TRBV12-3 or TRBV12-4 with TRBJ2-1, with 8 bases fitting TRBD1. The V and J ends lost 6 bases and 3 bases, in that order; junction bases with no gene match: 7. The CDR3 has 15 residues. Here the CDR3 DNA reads TGTGCCAGCAGCATGGGAGACAGGGGCTACAATGAGCAGTTCTTC. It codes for CASSMGDRGYNEQFF.

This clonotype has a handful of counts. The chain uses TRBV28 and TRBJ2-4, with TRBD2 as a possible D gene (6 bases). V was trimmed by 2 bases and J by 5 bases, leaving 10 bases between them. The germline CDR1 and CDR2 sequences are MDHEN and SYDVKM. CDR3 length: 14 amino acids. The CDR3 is CASSLAGPQNIQYF. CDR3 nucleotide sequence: TGTGCCAGCAGTTTAGCGGGGCCTCAAAACATTCAGTACTTC.

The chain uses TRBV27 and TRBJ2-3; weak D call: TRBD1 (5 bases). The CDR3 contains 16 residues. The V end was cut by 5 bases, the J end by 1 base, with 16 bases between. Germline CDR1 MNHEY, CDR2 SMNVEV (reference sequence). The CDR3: CASSPQVLRGTDTQYF. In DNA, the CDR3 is TGTGCCAGCAGTCCACAGGTGCTCCGCGGCACAGATACGCAGTATTTT.

The CDR3 DNA is TGTGCCAGCAGTTACTCGGGACTAGTACAAAGCACAGATACGCAGTATTTT. It specifies CASSYSGLVQSTDTQYF. This rearrangement joins TRBV6-5 to TRBJ2-3; 8 bases are a match to TRBD2. Germline assignment: CDR1 MNHEY and CDR2 SVGAGI. With V trimmed by 0 bases and J by 0 bases, 5 bases remained unmatched. The CDR3 runs to 17 residues.

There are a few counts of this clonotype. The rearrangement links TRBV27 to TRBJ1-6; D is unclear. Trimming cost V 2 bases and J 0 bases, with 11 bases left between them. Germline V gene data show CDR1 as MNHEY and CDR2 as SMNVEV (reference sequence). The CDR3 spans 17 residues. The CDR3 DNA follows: TGTGCCAGCAGTTTAACCACCCGGAGCTCCTATAATTCACCCCTCCACTTT. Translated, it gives CASSLTTRSSYNSPLHF.

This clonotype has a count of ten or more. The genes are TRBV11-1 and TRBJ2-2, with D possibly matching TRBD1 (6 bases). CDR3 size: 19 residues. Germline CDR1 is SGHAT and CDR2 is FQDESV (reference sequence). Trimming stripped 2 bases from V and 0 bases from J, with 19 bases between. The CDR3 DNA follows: TGTGCCAGCAGCTTATCCTGGGGGCTTCGGGTGTCGAACACCGGGGAGCTGTTTTTT. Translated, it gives CASSLSWGLRVSNTGELFF.